Listed below are T cell receptor beta chains from one sample, sequenced in a study of blood T cells in healthy people across ages. One entry per CDR3 protein, called by TCRdb with MiXCR from the 5' RACE reads. This table has fewer than 1.5 million distinct CDR3 sequences, approximately 42% appearing once. Material for sequencing was blood. The receptor set was obtained from a woman younger than 35 in good health. CDR3s include the opening cysteine and the closing phenylalanine or tryptophan. Each record gives: V gene, D gene, J gene, clone size, CDR3 DNA, CDR3 protein. D genes are given only for firm matches. Size values are once, few and many counts, or a class for expanded clones, and some rows have none.

>TRBV12-3/TRBV12-4|TRBD2|TRBJ2-3|.
TGTGCCAGCAGCGCAACTAGCGGGGGGTTCGGAGATACGCAATATTTT
CASSATSGGFGDTQYF
>TRBV20-1|TRBD2|TRBJ2-1|.
TGCAGTGCCCCGGAGGCGGGAGGCTACAATGAGCAGTTCTTC
CSAPEAGGYNEQFF
>TRBV10-3|.|TRBJ2-1|few
TGTGCCATCAGTCCAGGGGACACTCGATCCAATGAGCAGTTCTTC
CAISPGDTRSNEQFF
>TRBV9|TRBD1|TRBJ1-4|.
TGTGCCAGCAGCGTCTCTATTTCCCAGGGGGATGGCAAAAAACTGTTTTTT
CASSVSISQGDGKKLFF
>TRBV20-1|.|TRBJ1-2|.
TGCAGTGCTAATACAGGGTTTAACTATGGCTACACCTTC
CSANTGFNYGYTF
>TRBV7-9|TRBD2|TRBJ2-5|few
TGTGCCAGCAGGACTAGCGCCATCCAAGAGACCCAGTACTTC
CASRTSAIQETQYF
>TRBV20-1|.|TRBJ2-3|.
TGCAGTGCTAGAGATACGGGGAAAGGCTCCACAGCTACGCAGTATTTT
CSARDTGKGSTATQYF
>TRBV7-2|TRBD2|TRBJ2-1|.
TGTGCCAGCAGCCGGGGAGCGGGAGGCTACAATGAGCAGTTCTTC
CASSRGAGGYNEQFF
>TRBV10-3|.|TRBJ2-6|.
TGTGCCATGGCGGCGGACTCTGGGGCCAACGTCCTGACTTTC
CAMAADSGANVLTF
>TRBV25-1|.|TRBJ2-2|.
TGTGCCAGCAGTGTCCCCGGGCCGGGCACCGGGGAGCTGTTTTTT
CASSVPGPGTGELFF
>TRBV6-5|TRBD1|TRBJ2-5|.
TGTGCCAGCAGTTACTCAATTTTTGTCGGACAGGGAGAGACCCAGTACTTC
CASSYSIFVGQGETQYF
>TRBV7-2|.|TRBJ2-3|.
TGTGCCAGCAGCCCTATAGGAAGCACAGATACGCAGTATTTT
CASSPIGSTDTQYF
>TRBV2|.|TRBJ1-5|.
TGTGCCAGCAGTGAACGTTCCCAGGCAAATCAGCCCCAGCATTTT
CASSERSQANQPQHF
>TRBV5-1|.|TRBJ2-1|few
TGCGCCAGCAGCCCTAGACAGGTTGGAAATGAGCAGTTCTTC
CASSPRQVGNEQFF
>TRBV20-1|TRBD2|TRBJ2-3|few
TGCAGTGCTCACGGACTAGCGGGGGGGCCGACAGATACGCAGTATTTT
CSAHGLAGGPTDTQYF
>TRBV12-3/TRBV12-4|.|TRBJ1-1|few
TGTGCCAGCACTCGTTTGGGCCCCCCGAACACTGAAGCTTTCTTT
CASTRLGPPNTEAFF
>TRBV12-3/TRBV12-4|TRBD1|TRBJ1-5|few
TGTGCCAGCGGAACACAGGGGTTCAATCAGCCCCAGCATTTT
CASGTQGFNQPQHF
>TRBV11-2|.|TRBJ2-6|few
TGTGCCAGCAGCTTCCTTAGTGACTCTGGGGCCAACGTCCTGACTTTC
CASSFLSDSGANVLTF
>TRBV20-1|TRBD2|TRBJ2-2|.
TGCAGTGCCAAGACTAGCGGGGGATTCACCGAGGAGCTGTTTTTT
CSAKTSGGFTEELFF
>TRBV9|.|TRBJ2-1|.
TGTGCCAGCACCTCCTTATCGGGGCCGGGTGAGCAGTTCTTC
CASTSLSGPGEQFF
>TRBV5-1|.|TRBJ2-7|few
TGCGCCAGCAGCTTGGGCCAAACTAGCAGAAACCGTAACTCCTACGAGCAGTACTTC
CASSLGQTSRNRNSYEQYF
>TRBV29-1|.|TRBJ2-7|.
TGCAGCGTTGAGCCCACATCTACTCTTCGGGGCTACGAGCAGTACTTC
CSVEPTSTLRGYEQYF
>TRBV4-2|.|TRBJ2-1|.
TGTGCCAGCAGCCAACCTGGGACGGTGGGGAATGAGCAGTTCTTC
CASSQPGTVGNEQFF
>TRBV28|.|TRBJ1-2|few
TGTGCCAGCAGTTCGGGAGGAACGGGGGGATGGGATGGCTACACCTTC
CASSSGGTGGWDGYTF
>TRBV20-1|TRBD1|TRBJ1-1|.
TGCAGTGCCGACAGGGAGAACACTGAAGCTTTCTTT
CSADRENTEAFF
>TRBV12-3/TRBV12-4|.|TRBJ2-3|few
TGTGCCAGCAGGCTTTCCCTGGCGGGAAGTGGTCGAGATACGCAGTATTTT
CASRLSLAGSGRDTQYF
>TRBV7-6|TRBD2|TRBJ2-5|.
TGTGCCAGCAGCTTTACCCTAGCGGGGGGAGAAGAGACCCAGTACTTC
CASSFTLAGGEETQYF
>TRBV13|.|TRBJ2-5|.
TGTGCCAGCAGCCGCGGGACTCCTTCCCATGAGCAGTACTTC
CASSRGTPSHEQYF
>TRBV5-1|.|TRBJ2-1|once
TGCGCCAGCACCCTATTCGATGAGCAGTTATTC
CASTLFDEQLF
>TRBV28|TRBD2|TRBJ2-5|.
TGTGCCAGCAGTTCCCCCCTAGCGGGGATAGAGACCCAGTACTTC
CASSSPLAGIETQYF
>TRBV27|.|TRBJ2-1|few
TGTGCCAGCAGTTTATCGATTGACTATTGGGTGGAAAGTGAGCAGTTCTTC
CASSLSIDYWVESEQFF
>TRBV5-1|TRBD1|TRBJ2-7|.
TGCGCCAGCACCAGGACAGGGGGCATGGACGAGCAGTACTTC
CASTRTGGMDEQYF
>TRBV10-3|.|TRBJ1-2|.
TGTGCCATCAGCCAGTCCGGACAGCAATATGGCTACACCTTC
CAISQSGQQYGYTF
>TRBV10-1|.|TRBJ2-5|few
TGCGCCAGCAGTGGGTACCAAGAGACCCAGTACTTC
CASSGYQETQYF
>TRBV12-3/TRBV12-4|TRBD2|TRBJ2-1|.
TGTGCCAGCAGTAGCGGGAAGCCCTGGGCCCACAATGAGCAGTTCTTC
CASSSGKPWAHNEQFF
>TRBV4-1|.|TRBJ2-3|.
TGCGCCAACAGCCAAGATGTTACGCAAACCAGCACAGATACGCAGTATTTT
CANSQDVTQTSTDTQYF
>TRBV4-1|.|TRBJ2-2|few
TGCGCCAGCAGCCCCTCCGAGAACACCGGGGAGCTGTTTTTT
CASSPSENTGELFF
>TRBV3-1|TRBD2|TRBJ2-7|once
TGTGCCAGCAGCGAAAGGGCGGGAGGACGGTCGGGCTGGACATCCTACGAGCAGTACTTC
CASSERAGGRSGWTSYEQYF
>TRBV12-3/TRBV12-4|.|TRBJ2-7|.
TGTGCCAGCAGTTTGGATGGGGCCCCCTACAATGAGCAGTACTTC
CASSLDGAPYNEQYF
>TRBV28|.|TRBJ2-7|few
TGTGCCAGCAGTTCCCAGACAGCGACCTACGAGCAGTACTTC
CASSSQTATYEQYF
>TRBV4-1|.|TRBJ2-3|many
TGCGCCAGCAGCCAAGATCGGCCCCGCACAGATACGCAGTATTTT
CASSQDRPRTDTQYF
>TRBV6-1|.|TRBJ2-3|.
TGTGCCAGCTGGGTGGACGCGTGGACAGATACGCAGTATTTT
CASWVDAWTDTQYF
>TRBV27|.|TRBJ2-6|few
TGTGCCAGCAGTTTCGGGGCCTCTGGGGCCAACGTCCTGACTTTC
CASSFGASGANVLTF
>TRBV9|TRBD2|TRBJ2-1|.
TGTGCCAGCAGCCGGGGGGACTCACACCTGGGGGAGCAGTTCTTC
CASSRGDSHLGEQFF
>TRBV30|TRBD1|TRBJ1-5|few
TGTGCCTGGAGTGCGGGACAGGGGGGCAATCAGCCCCAGCATTTT
CAWSAGQGGNQPQHF
>TRBV7-2|.|TRBJ2-5|few
TGTGCCAGCAGCCCCCTTTCGGGTACCCCTTGGGAGCAGTACTTC
CASSPLSGTPWEQYF